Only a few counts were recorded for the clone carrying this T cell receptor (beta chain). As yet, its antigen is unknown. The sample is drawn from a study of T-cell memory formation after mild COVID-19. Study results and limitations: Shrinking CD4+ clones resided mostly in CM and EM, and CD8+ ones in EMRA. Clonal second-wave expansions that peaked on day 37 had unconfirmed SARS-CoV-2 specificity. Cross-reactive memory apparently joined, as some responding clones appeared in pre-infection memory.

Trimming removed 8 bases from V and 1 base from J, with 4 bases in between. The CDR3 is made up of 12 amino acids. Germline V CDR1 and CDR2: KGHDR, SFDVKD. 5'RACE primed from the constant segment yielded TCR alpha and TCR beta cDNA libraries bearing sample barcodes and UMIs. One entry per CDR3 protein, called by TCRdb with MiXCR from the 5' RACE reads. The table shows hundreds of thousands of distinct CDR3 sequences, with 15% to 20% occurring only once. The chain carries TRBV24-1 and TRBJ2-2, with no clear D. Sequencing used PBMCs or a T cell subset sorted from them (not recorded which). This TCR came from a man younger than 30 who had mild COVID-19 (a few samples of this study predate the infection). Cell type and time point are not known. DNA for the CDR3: TGTGCCACCACGGGGAACACCGGGGAGCTGTTTTTT. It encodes CATTGNTGELFF.